Presented here are 32 T cell receptor beta chains from one specimen sequenced in a study of control samples from healthy donors and cancer patients. TCRdb's copy holds only in-frame clones and misses some; the assay was immunoSEQ multiplex PCR. Here the sample spans approximately 160,000 clones, 93% being singletons. The sequencing sample was made of blood. These receptors were taken from a woman aged 55-69 years in good health.

There are a few counts of this clone. The chain is built from TRBV6-5 and TRBJ2-7, with a weak D call TRBD1 (6 bases). Germline CDR1 reads MNHEY; CDR2 reads SVGAGI. The V gene lost 6 bases and the J gene lost 3 bases, with 12 bases spanning the gap. This CDR3 comprises 13 residues. The CDR3 loop reads CASRVQGNYEQYF. CDR3 in DNA: TGTGCCAGCAGAGTACAGGGTAACTACGAGCAGTACTTC.

The V and J genes are TRBV15 and TRBJ1-2; 7 positions match TRBD1. The CDR3 has 13 residues. Germline V gene data show CDR1 as LNHNV and CDR2 as YYDKDF (reference sequence). V lost 7 bases and J lost 5; bases outside the gene matches: 7. The CDR3 nucleotides are TGTGCCACCACTCCGGGACAGAAGTATGGCTACACCTTC. The encoded protein is CATTPGQKYGYTF.

The chain recombines TRBV5-5 with TRBJ1-6; tentatively, D is TRBD1 (6 bases). The CDR3 loop spans 15 amino acids. V lost 1 base and J 5 bases, leaving 10 bases between the germline ends. Germline V gives CDR1 SGHKS, CDR2 YYEKEE (reference sequence). CDR3 region: CASSLWAGDNSPLHF. CDR3 nucleotides: TGTGCCAGCAGCTTGTGGGCAGGGGATAATTCACCCCTCCACTTT.

This sequence joins TRBV2 and TRBJ2-2, with TRBD1 matching 9 bases. The CDR3 runs 15 residues. The V segment lost 4 bases and the J segment 5 bases; nucleotides outside the gene matches: 5. The V gene's germline CDR1 is SNHLY and CDR2 FYNNEI. In nucleotides, the CDR3 is TGTGCCAGCAGTGTTGGGACAGGGTTGACCGGGGAGCTGTTTTTT. Amino acid sequence: CASSVGTGLTGELFF.

In DNA, the CDR3 is TGTGCCAGCAGTACAGGGCGAGAGTATGGCTACACCTTC. Translation: CASSTGREYGYTF. The V gene is TRBV12-3 or TRBV12-4, the J gene TRBJ1-2, with D perhaps TRBD1 (6 bases). There are 13 residues in the CDR3. V lost 5 bases, J lost 5 bases, and 12 bases lay in between.

The CDR3 region is CASSTTHNQPQHF. For the CDR3, the DNA is TGTGCCAGCAGTACGACACACAATCAGCCCCAGCATTTT. This chain links TRBV12-3 or TRBV12-4 with TRBJ1-5; D unclear. The CDR3 consists of 13 residues. V was pared by 5 bases and J by 3 bases, with 8 bases between.

The chain uses TRBV5-8 and TRBJ1-2; D is unresolved. Between the trimmed V and J ends, which lost 4 bases and 5 bases, there was a span of 15 bases. Germline V gene data show CDR1 as SGHTS and CDR2 as YDEGEE. This CDR3 spans 14 amino acids. The CDR3 region is CASSAGWQGYGYTF. CDR3 in DNA: TGTGCCAGCAGCGCCGGGTGGCAAGGGTATGGCTACACCTTC.

Here the CDR3 reads CASTGLWSSGANVLTF. In DNA form, the CDR3 reads TGTGCCAGTACGGGCCTTTGGAGCTCTGGGGCCAACGTCCTGACTTTC. The V gene is TRBV19, the J gene TRBJ2-6; the D is unclear. The CDR3 length is 16 residues. V gave up 7 bases and J gave up 0 bases, with 13 bases separating them. Germline CDR1 is LNHDA and CDR2 is SQIVND (reference sequence).

Worth noting for this clone: Within the sample, other DNA sequences also encode this same CDR3. The J gene is TRBJ1-2, the V gene TRBV7-2; unclear D gene. The germline V gene encodes CDR1 SGHTA and CDR2 FQGNSA. The CDR3 runs to 14 residues. V lost 1 base and J 0 bases, leaving 6 bases between the germline ends. This CDR3 reads CASSLDTANYGYTF. CDR3 sequence (DNA): TGTGCCAGCAGCTTAGACACAGCTAACTATGGCTACACCTTC.

The chain has TRBV7-8 and TRBJ1-6, with D maybe TRBD1 (6 bases). The germline V gene has CDR1 SGHVS and CDR2 FQNEAQ. The ends were cut back, 4 bases at V and 7 bases at J, with 8 bases in the middle. This CDR3 comprises 13 residues. In nucleotides, the CDR3 is TGTGCCAGCAGCTCCGGACAGAATTCACCCCTCCACTTT. Its protein product is CASSSGQNSPLHF.

The V and J genes are TRBV19 and TRBJ1-2; unclear D gene. CDR1 is LNHDA, CDR2 SQIVND, per germline (reference sequence). This CDR3 spans 12 amino acids. Trimming pared 5 bases from V and 5 bases from J, leaving 9 bases between. The CDR3 DNA follows: TGTGCCAGTAGTCCCGGGCCTTATGGCTACACCTTC. Translating gives CASSPGPYGYTF.

Only one count was recorded for this clone. The chain carries TRBV9 and TRBJ1-1; D not certain. Germline assignment: CDR1 SGDLS and CDR2 YYNGEE. The CDR3 has 14 amino acids. With 4 bases removed from V and 5 bases from J, the gap between germline ends came to 15 bases. DNA for the CDR3: TGTGCCAGCAGCCCAGGACCCCCTGAGACTGAAGCTTTCTTT. Translated, it gives CASSPGPPETEAFF.

The rearrangement links TRBV18 to TRBJ1-4; possible D gene TRBD1, 5 bases. This CDR3 has 14 amino acids. The V gene's germline CDR1 is KGHSH and CDR2 LQKENI. Trimming took 6 bases from V and 2 from J, leaving 10 bases between them. Here the CDR3 reads CASSPRGTNEKLFF. The CDR3 DNA is TGTGCCAGCTCGCCTCGGGGGACTAATGAAAAACTGTTTTTT.

CDR3 amino acids: CASSWGDLDSGNTIYF. The CDR3 DNA reads TGTGCCAGCAGCTGGGGAGATTTGGATTCTGGAAACACCATATATTTT. The gene calls are TRBV11-2 and TRBJ1-3; D unresolved. Trimming shortened V by 4 bases and J by 1 base, and 14 bases separated the two germline ends. The CDR3 is made up of 16 amino acids. Germline values: CDR1 SGHAT, CDR2 FQNNGV.

This chain joins TRBV3-1 (or the pseudogene TRBV3-2) and TRBJ1-1; TRBD1 might be the D (6 bases). This CDR3 contains 12 residues. Trimming left V 4 bases short and J 6 bases short, with 9 bases between. From germline, CDR1 is LGHDT and CDR2 YNNKEL (reference sequence). The CDR3 nucleotides read TGTGCCAGCAGCCCAGGGGCCCCTGAAGCTTTCTTT. Protein sequence: CASSPGAPEAFF.

The rearrangement uses TRBV6-5 and TRBJ1-5; TRBD1 aligns across 8 bases. This CDR3 contains 15 residues. V lost 0 bases, J lost 6 bases, and 4 bases stayed unmatched. From germline, CDR1 is MNHEY and CDR2 SVGAGI. This CDR3 is CASSYSSGGGQPQHF. The CDR3, as DNA: TGTGCCAGCAGTTACTCCTCAGGGGGCGGTCAGCCCCAGCATTTT.

This chain joins TRBV30 and TRBJ2-7; TRBD1 or TRBD2 may be the D gene (5 bases each). V was cut by 6 bases and J by 0 bases, with 15 bases left in between. This CDR3 has 14 residues. In germline, CDR1 is GTSNPN, CDR2 SVGIG (reference sequence). CDR3 in amino acids: CACKKGRHSYEQYF. The CDR3 DNA reads TGTGCCTGTAAAAAGGGGAGACACTCCTACGAGCAGTACTTC.

This clone was detected once. The chain recombines TRBV6-4 with TRBJ1-6; tentatively, D is TRBD1 (6 bases). V was shortened by 5 bases and J by 7 bases, with 15 bases between the two germline ends. Germline values: CDR1 MRHNA, CDR2 SNTAGT. The CDR3 runs to 15 residues. DNA for the CDR3: TGTGCCAGCAGTCGGACAGCTGTGACCAATTCACCCCTCCACTTT. Translation: CASSRTAVTNSPLHF.

This chain links TRBV14 with TRBJ1-2, with 7 bases lining up with TRBD1. The CDR3 sequence is 14 residues long. In germline, CDR1 is SGHDN, CDR2 FVKESK. Unmatched junction bases numbered 11, after V lost 6 bases and J lost 7 bases. The CDR3 loop is CASRQIRGRGGYTF. The CDR3 coding sequence is TGTGCCAGCAGACAAATAAGGGGGCGCGGTGGCTACACCTTC.

This clone was detected once. The chain has TRBV7-8 and TRBJ1-2, with D possibly being TRBD1 (5 bases). V was pared by 5 bases and J by 6 bases, with 28 bases between. Germline V gives CDR1 SGHVS, CDR2 FQNEAQ. There are 18 residues in the CDR3. The CDR3 DNA sequence: TGTGCCAGCAGCCCTATCCGCTTGGGGGTGGGGGTCCGGGATGGCTACACCTTC. It encodes CASSPIRLGVGVRDGYTF.

The chain couples TRBV7-8 to TRBJ2-3; 10 bases agree with TRBD2. V shed 6 bases and J 4 bases; nucleotides not matched to a gene: 4. CDR1 SGHVS and CDR2 FQNEAQ come from the germline V gene. This CDR3 spans 14 amino acids. CDR3 protein: CASSVSGGSDTQYF. The CDR3 DNA reads as TGTGCCAGCAGTGTTAGCGGGGGGTCAGATACGCAGTATTTT.

This sequence joins TRBV27 and TRBJ1-1; possible D gene TRBD1, 5 bases. From germline, CDR1 is MNHEY and CDR2 SMNVEV (reference sequence). V lost 3 bases and J 1 base, leaving 6 bases between the germline ends. There are 13 residues in the CDR3. The CDR3 DNA follows: TGTGCCAGCAGTTTTAGGGGGAACACTGAAGCTTTCTTT. Translating gives CASSFRGNTEAFF.

The chain carries TRBV19 and TRBJ1-4; TRBD1 might be the D (5 bases). Per germline, CDR1 LNHDA and CDR2 SQIVND (reference sequence). The CDR3 spans 15 residues. V was cut by 2 bases and J by 0 bases, with 7 bases left in between. The CDR3 nucleotides read TGTGCCAGTAGTATAAAGACAGCAACTAATGAAAAACTGTTTTTT. As protein: CASSIKTATNEKLFF.

This chain connects TRBV21-1 to TRBJ1-1. TRBV21-1 is a listed pseudogene. CDR3 length: 14 residues. The CDR3 region is CASSKGGAITEAFF. In nucleotides, the CDR3 is TGTGCCAGCAGCAAAGGCGGGGCCATCACTGAAGCTTTCTTT.

The chain couples TRBV30 to TRBJ1-5; D is possibly TRBD1 (5 bases). CDR3 length: 13 residues. Germline CDR1 is GTSNPN and CDR2 is SVGIG (reference sequence). V lost 1 base and J 3 bases, leaving 7 bases between the germline ends. As DNA, the CDR3 is TGTGCCTGGAGTGGGGGACCCAATCAGCCCCAGCATTTT. Translating gives CAWSGGPNQPQHF.

The V gene is TRBV11-2, the J gene TRBJ1-4; D is possibly TRBD1 (6 bases). Per germline, CDR1 SGHAT and CDR2 FQNNGV. Trimming left V 2 bases short and J 7 bases short, with 8 bases between. The CDR3 has 13 residues. In DNA, the CDR3 is TGTGCCAGCAGCTTAAAAGGGGGTGAAAAACTGTTTTTT. Translation gives CASSLKGGEKLFF.

The chain has TRBV19 and TRBJ1-5; D remains ambiguous. The CDR3 runs to 13 residues. Deletions cut 1 base from V and 9 bases from J, with 10 bases between. CDR1 and CDR2 (germline): LNHDA, SQIVND (reference sequence). The CDR3 DNA sequence: TGTGCCAGTAGTATAGGGCGAGATTCGCCCCAGCATTTT. This translates into CASSIGRDSPQHF.

The chain is built from TRBV28 and TRBJ1-3; 10 bases align to TRBD1. The CDR3 is made up of 14 amino acids. With 3 bases clipped from V and 7 bases from J, the junction kept 3 bases outside the gene matches. Germline lookup yields CDR1 MDHEN and CDR2 SYDVKM. In DNA form, the CDR3 reads TGTGCCAGCAGTTTGGGACAGGGGCTTAACACCATATATTTT. It codes for CASSLGQGLNTIYF.

This rearrangement joins TRBV6-7 to TRBJ2-4; 7 bases line up with TRBD1. TRBV6-7 is noted as an ORF with a role that remains uncertain. The trim removed 9 bases at V and 6 bases at J, leaving 2 bases unmatched. The CDR3 is 11 amino acids. The chain's CDR3 is CARHRGNIQYF. The CDR3, as DNA: TGTGCCAGACACAGGGGAAACATTCAGTACTTC.

This clone was seen a handful of times. This chain links TRBV4-2 with TRBJ2-7; 9 bases are shared with TRBD2. CDR1 and CDR2 from the germline V gene are LGHNA and YNFKEQ. The V gene end was trimmed by 1 base and the J gene end by 5 bases; junction bases not matched to a gene: 9. This CDR3 has 16 amino acids. CDR3 sequence reads: CASSQVIGLAGHEQYF. CDR3 DNA: TGTGCCAGCAGCCAAGTTATAGGGCTAGCGGGGCACGAGCAGTACTTC.

This chain connects TRBV27 to TRBJ2-3; D is undetermined. Per germline, CDR1 MNHEY and CDR2 SMNVEV (reference sequence). The CDR3 runs to 14 residues. V was clipped by 4 bases and J by 8 bases, with 16 bases between them. The CDR3 spells CASSYGPRPRTQYF. The CDR3 region has the DNA TGTGCCAGCAGTTACGGACCACGACCGCGTACGCAGTATTTT.

This clone was seen more than once but under ten times. This chain joins TRBV4-3 and TRBJ1-1, with 7 bases lining up with TRBD1. V was clipped by 0 bases and J by 5 bases; unmatched bases: 6. The CDR3 contains 15 residues. Germline V CDR1 and CDR2: LGHNA, YSLEER. The CDR3 region has the DNA TGCGCCAGCAGCCAAGAAACAGGGGTCACGACTGAAGCTTTCTTT. It translates to CASSQETGVTTEAFF.